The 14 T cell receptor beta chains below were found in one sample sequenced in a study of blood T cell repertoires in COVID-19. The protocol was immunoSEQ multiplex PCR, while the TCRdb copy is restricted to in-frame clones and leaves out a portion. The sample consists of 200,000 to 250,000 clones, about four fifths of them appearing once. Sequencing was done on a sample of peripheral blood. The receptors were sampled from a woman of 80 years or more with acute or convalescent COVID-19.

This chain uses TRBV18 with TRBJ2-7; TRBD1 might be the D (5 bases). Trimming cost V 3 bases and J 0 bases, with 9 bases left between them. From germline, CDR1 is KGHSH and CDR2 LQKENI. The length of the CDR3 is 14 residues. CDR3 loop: CASSPDTGSYEQYF. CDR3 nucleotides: TGTGCCAGCTCACCGGACACCGGCTCCTACGAGCAGTACTTC.

The CDR3 sequence: CSVGQGGNTEAFF. The CDR3 DNA sequence: TGCAGCGTTGGCCAGGGAGGAAACACTGAAGCTTTCTTT. V is TRBV29-1 and J is TRBJ1-1; the D gene is possibly TRBD1 (5 bases). Germline V gene lookup returns CDR1 SQVTM and CDR2 ANQGSEA. Trimming cost V 4 bases and J 2 bases, with 11 bases left between them. The length of the CDR3 is 13 residues. Combining the CDR3 with reference TRBV29-1 and TRBJ1-1 gives the whole variable domain SAVISQKPSRDICQRGTSLTIQCQVDSQVTMMFWYRQQPGQSLTLIATANQGSEATYESGFVIDKFPISRPNLTFSTLTVSNMSPEDSSIYLCSVGQGGNTEAFFGQGTRLTVV.

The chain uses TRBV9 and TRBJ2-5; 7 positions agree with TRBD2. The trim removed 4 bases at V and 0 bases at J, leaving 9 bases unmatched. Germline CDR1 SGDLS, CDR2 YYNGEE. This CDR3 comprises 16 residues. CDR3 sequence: CASSTDSGLNQETQYF. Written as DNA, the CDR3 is TGTGCCAGCAGCACCGATAGCGGGCTCAACCAAGAGACCCAGTACTTC.

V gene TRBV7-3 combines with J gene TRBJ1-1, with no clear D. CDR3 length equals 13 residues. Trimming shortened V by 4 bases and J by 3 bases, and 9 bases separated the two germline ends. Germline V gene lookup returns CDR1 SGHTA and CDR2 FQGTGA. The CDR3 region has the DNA TGTGCCAGCAGCTCCTACAGAGACACTGAAGCTTTCTTT. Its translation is CASSSYRDTEAFF.

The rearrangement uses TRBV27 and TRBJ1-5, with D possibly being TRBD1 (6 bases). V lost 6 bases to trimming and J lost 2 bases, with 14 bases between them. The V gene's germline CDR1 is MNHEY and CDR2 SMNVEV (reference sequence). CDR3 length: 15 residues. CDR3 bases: TGTGCCAGCAGGCCAACAGGGCCTGGCAATCAGCCCCAGCATTTT. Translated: CASRPTGPGNQPQHF.

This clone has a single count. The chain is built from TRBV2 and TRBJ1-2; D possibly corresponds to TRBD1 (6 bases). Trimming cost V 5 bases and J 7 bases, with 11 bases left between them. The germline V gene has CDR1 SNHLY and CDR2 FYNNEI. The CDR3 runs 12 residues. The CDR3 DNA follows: TGTGCCAGCAGTCGGGGGGCACTTGGCTACACCTTC. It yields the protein CASSRGALGYTF.

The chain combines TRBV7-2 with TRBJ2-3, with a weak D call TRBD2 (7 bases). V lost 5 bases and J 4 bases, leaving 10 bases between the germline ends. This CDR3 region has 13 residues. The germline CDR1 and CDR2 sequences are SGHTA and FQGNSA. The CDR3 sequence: CASSGGAADTQYF. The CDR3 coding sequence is TGTGCCAGCAGCGGGGGGGCAGCAGATACGCAGTATTTT.

CDR3: CASNFSPGETEAFF. In DNA, the CDR3 is TGTGCCAGCAACTTCTCTCCAGGGGAAACTGAAGCTTTCTTT. The chain recombines TRBV5-5 with TRBJ1-1; a possible D gene is TRBD1 (6 bases). In germline, CDR1 is SGHKS, CDR2 YYEKEE (reference sequence). The CDR3 contains 14 residues. Deletions cut 6 bases from V and 5 bases from J, with 17 bases between.

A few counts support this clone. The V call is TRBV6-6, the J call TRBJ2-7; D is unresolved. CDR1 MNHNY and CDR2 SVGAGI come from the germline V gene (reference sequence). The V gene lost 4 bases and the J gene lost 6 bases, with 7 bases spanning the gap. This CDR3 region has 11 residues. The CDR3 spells CASSSGSEQYF. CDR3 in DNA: TGTGCCAGCAGTTCCGGTAGCGAGCAGTACTTC.

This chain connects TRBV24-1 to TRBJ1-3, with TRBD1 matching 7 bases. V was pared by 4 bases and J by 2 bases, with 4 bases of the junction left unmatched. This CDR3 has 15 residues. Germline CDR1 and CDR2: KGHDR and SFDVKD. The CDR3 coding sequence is TGTGCCACCAGTGACCCCAGGGGGGCTGGAAACACCATATATTTT. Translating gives CATSDPRGAGNTIYF.

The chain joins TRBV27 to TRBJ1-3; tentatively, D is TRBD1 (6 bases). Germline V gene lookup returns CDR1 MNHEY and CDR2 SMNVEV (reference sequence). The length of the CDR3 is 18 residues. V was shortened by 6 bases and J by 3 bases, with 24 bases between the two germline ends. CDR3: CASSATWSQGYLGNTIYF. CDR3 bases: TGTGCCAGCAGCGCTACCTGGTCACAGGGTTATCTTGGAAACACCATATATTTT.

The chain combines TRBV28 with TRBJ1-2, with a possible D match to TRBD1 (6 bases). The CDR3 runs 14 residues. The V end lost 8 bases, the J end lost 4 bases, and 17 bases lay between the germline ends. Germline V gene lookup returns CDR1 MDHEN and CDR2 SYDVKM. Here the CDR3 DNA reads TGTGCCAGCCGACCCGGGGCAGGGGTCTATGGCTACACCTTC. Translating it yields CASRPGAGVYGYTF.

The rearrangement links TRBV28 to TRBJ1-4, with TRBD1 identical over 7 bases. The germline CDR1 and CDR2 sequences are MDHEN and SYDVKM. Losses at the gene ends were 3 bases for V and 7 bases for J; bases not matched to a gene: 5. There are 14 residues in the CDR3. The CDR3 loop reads CASSFFDRVEKLFF. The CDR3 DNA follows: TGTGCCAGCAGTTTTTTCGACAGGGTTGAAAAACTGTTTTTT.

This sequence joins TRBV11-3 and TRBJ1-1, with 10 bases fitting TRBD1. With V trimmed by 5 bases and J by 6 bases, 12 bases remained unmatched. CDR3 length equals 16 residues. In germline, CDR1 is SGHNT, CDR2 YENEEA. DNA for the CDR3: TGTGCCAGCAGCCGGTTTGTTGGACAGGGGGTCCCTGAAGCTTTCTTT. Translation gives CASSRFVGQGVPEAFF.